These 21 T cell receptor beta chains share one sample of origin, sequenced in a study of Ad26.COV2.S vaccination and SARS-CoV-2 variants. Treatment meaning: some 20 received Ad26.COV2.S at low or high dose, single or two shots; 5 received placebo; per-sample allocation not given. All samples were drawn on day 63, counting from the first vaccine or placebo injection. Repertoires were generated with immunoSEQ multiplex PCR, while TCRdb's copy carries only in-frame clones and drops some. This table holds about 350,000 clones, approximately 90% found once. Sample: peripheral blood, taken in a trial of Ad26.COV2.S vaccine versus placebo. All receptors come from a person between 18 and 60 years old who received the Ad26.COV2.S COVID-19 vaccine or a placebo.

V and J are TRBV7-2 and TRBJ2-7; 9 nucleotides align to TRBD1. CDR1 is SGHTA, CDR2 FQGNSA, per germline. The CDR3 has 16 residues. J was trimmed by 1 base and V by 2 bases; bases with no gene match: 6. CDR3 nucleotide sequence: TGTGCCAGCAGCTTACTTCCCGGACAGGGGTCCTACGAGCAGTACTTC. It codes for CASSLLPGQGSYEQYF.

DNA for the CDR3: TGTGCCAGTAGCCAAAACAGGGGGCCTAATGAAAAACTGTTTTTT. Residues: CASSQNRGPNEKLFF. The chain couples TRBV19 to TRBJ1-4, with TRBD1 matching 9 bases. In germline, CDR1 is LNHDA, CDR2 SQIVND (reference sequence). There are 15 residues in the CDR3. V trimming: 6 bases; J trimming: 3 bases; junction bases outside the gene matches: 5.

The chain employs TRBV27 and TRBJ1-1; D might be TRBD1 (6 bases). CDR3 length equals 13 residues. Germline values: CDR1 MNHEY, CDR2 SMNVEV (reference sequence). Trimming left V 5 bases short and J 3 bases short, with 10 bases between. The DNA of the CDR3 is TGTGCCAGCAGTACCCAGGGGCACACTGAAGCTTTCTTT. This gives the protein CASSTQGHTEAFF.

Note on this clone: The germline gene is not matched at one end of the junction; a read error may be the cause. This sequence joins TRBV7-8 and TRBJ2-1; 8 bases agree with TRBD2. Germline V gene sequence: CDR1 SGHVS, CDR2 FQNEAQ. This CDR3 region has 12 residues. The CDR3 DNA reads TGTGCCGGCGGGGGGTCCTCCAATGAGCAGTTCTTC. As protein: CAGGGSSNEQFF.

This clone was seen a handful of times. The J gene is TRBJ1-2, the V gene TRBV18, with unresolved D. Trimming shortened V by 3 bases and J by 5 bases, and 10 bases separated the two germline ends. Looked up from germline, CDR1 is KGHSH and CDR2 is LQKENI. This CDR3 region has 13 residues. In DNA form, the CDR3 reads TGTGCCAGCTCACCGAGTCAGAGATATGGCTACACCTTC. Translating it yields CASSPSQRYGYTF. Together with reference TRBV18 and TRBJ1-2, the CDR3 gives the full variable domain: NAGVMQNPRHLVRRRGQEARLRCSPMKGHSHVYWYRQLPEEGLKFMVYLQKENIIDESGMPKERFSAEFPKEGPSILRIQQVVRGDSAAYFCASSPSQRYGYTFGSGTRLTVV.

The genes are TRBV24-1 and TRBJ2-5; 7 bases are shared with TRBD2. Germline CDR1 and CDR2: KGHDR and SFDVKD. V dropped 0 bases and J dropped 5; count of bases not matched to a gene: 8. The CDR3 contains 16 residues. CDR3 loop: CATSDLGGGSGETQYF. The DNA of the CDR3 is TGTGCCACCAGTGATTTGGGCGGCGGGAGTGGGGAGACCCAGTACTTC.

The chain carries TRBV24-1 and TRBJ2-3; D remains unclear. The germline CDR1 and CDR2 sequences are KGHDR and SFDVKD. The CDR3 is 13 amino acids. Trimming took off 5 bases at V and 1 base at J, with 6 bases between the two ends. CDR3: CATSADGTDTQYF. CDR3 coding DNA: TGTGCCACCAGTGCGGACGGCACAGATACGCAGTATTTT.

The rearrangement links TRBV3-1 (or the pseudogene TRBV3-2) to TRBJ2-5; 12 bases are shared with TRBD1. Trimming took 3 bases from V and 1 from J; bases not matched to a gene: 3. The CDR3 has 16 residues. The germline CDR1 and CDR2 sequences are LGHDT and YNNKEL (reference sequence). The CDR3 loop is CASSQGTGGGQETQYF. As DNA, the CDR3 is TGTGCCAGCAGCCAGGGGACAGGGGGCGGCCAAGAGACCCAGTACTTC.

The genes are TRBV28 and TRBJ1-1, with no clear D. V was clipped by 2 bases and J by 2 bases, with 12 bases between them. The germline gives CDR1 MDHEN, CDR2 SYDVKM. CDR3 length: 15 residues. DNA for the CDR3: TGTGCCAGCAGTTTAAGGTCCCGGTCAAACACTGAAGCTTTCTTT. Translated: CASSLRSRSNTEAFF.

The rearrangement links TRBV10-1 to TRBJ2-3, with TRBD1 identical over 12 bases. V was pared by 9 bases and J by 4 bases, with 11 bases of the junction left unmatched. CDR3 length: 16 residues. Germline loops: CDR1 WNHNN, CDR2 SYGVQD (reference sequence). CDR3 DNA: TGCGCCAGTGCGTTGGGGGGACAGGGGGCCCCAGATACGCAGTATTTT. Its translation: CASALGGQGAPDTQYF.

The chain links TRBV4-1 to TRBJ1-2; D may be TRBD1 (5 bases). The CDR3 is 15 residues long. Trimming took 1 base from V and 3 from J, leaving 12 bases between them. Germline V lookup: CDR1 MGHRA, CDR2 YSYEKL. The CDR3 DNA follows: TGCGCCAGCAGCCAAGTGGGCAGGGTGGACTATGGCTACACCTTC. Translation: CASSQVGRVDYGYTF.

The gene calls are TRBV9 and TRBJ2-2, with 9 bases lining up with TRBD2. The junction had 16 bases not matched to a gene; V was cut back by 3 bases and J by 1 base. The CDR3 extends over 20 amino acids. CDR1 is SGDLS, CDR2 YYNGEE, per germline. The CDR3 region has the DNA TGTGCCAGCAGCGGGGCCCCCGAGGGGGGACTAGCCGGGAACACCGGGGAGCTGTTTTTT. Its protein is CASSGAPEGGLAGNTGELFF.

The rearrangement joins TRBV12-5 to TRBJ2-5, with no clear D. CDR1 LGHNT and CDR2 FRNRAP come from the germline V gene. There are 13 residues in the CDR3. V lost 3 bases and J lost 1, with 6 bases in between. CDR3 sequence: CASGFVSQETQYF. CDR3 in DNA: TGTGCTAGTGGTTTTGTCTCCCAAGAGACCCAGTACTTC.

The V and J genes are TRBV10-3 and TRBJ1-1; no firm D call. This CDR3 is 13 amino acids long. Deletions cut 9 bases from V and 2 bases from J, with 13 bases between. CDR1 and CDR2 (germline): ENHRY, SYGVKD. CDR3 coding DNA: TGTGCCATTGCTGGGCCGTATAACACTGAAGCTTTCTTT. Amino acid sequence: CAIAGPYNTEAFF.

The V and J genes are TRBV11-2 and TRBJ2-7; no firm D call. CDR3 length equals 13 residues. Looked up from germline, CDR1 is SGHAT and CDR2 is FQNNGV. The germline V and J ends were trimmed by 5 bases and 3 bases, with 11 bases remaining between them. The CDR3 DNA sequence: TGTGCCAGCAGCCTGCCCAGCTACTACGAGCAGTACTTC. This sequence encodes CASSLPSYYEQYF. The variable domain in full, with the rest retrieved from reference TRBV11-2 and TRBJ2-7, is EAGVAQSPRYKIIEKRQSVAFWCNPISGHATLYWYQQILGQGPKLLIQFQNNGVVDDSQLPKDRFSAERLKGVDSTLKIQPAKLEDSAVYLCASSLPSYYEQYFGPGTRLTVT.

V usage is TRBV7-9 and J usage is TRBJ1-1; unclear D gene. V was clipped by 2 bases and J by 4 bases, with 14 bases between them. CDR3 size: 15 residues. Germline V gene data show CDR1 as SEHNR and CDR2 as FQNEAQ (reference sequence). For the CDR3, the DNA is TGTGCCAGCAGCTTACGTAAACCGGGTGGCACTGAAGCTTTCTTT. Amino acids: CASSLRKPGGTEAFF.

This chain joins TRBV15 and TRBJ2-1; 9 bases are shared with TRBD1. Germline CDR1 and CDR2: LNHNV and YYDKDF (reference sequence). The V gene end was trimmed by 0 bases and the J gene end by 5 bases; junction bases not matched to a gene: 2. The CDR3 totals 15 residues. The CDR3 DNA sequence: TGTGCCACCAGCAGAGATGGGACAGGGAACAATGAGCAGTTCTTC. Its protein is CATSRDGTGNNEQFF.

This clone was seen a single time. This chain's CDR3 is CASSLYYGAVVVDTGELFF. The CDR3 DNA reads as TGTGCCAGCAGCTTATATTATGGGGCAGTAGTCGTTGACACCGGGGAGCTGTTTTTT. V usage is TRBV11-2 and J usage is TRBJ2-2, with D perhaps TRBD1 (5 bases). The germline V gene encodes CDR1 SGHAT and CDR2 FQNNGV. The CDR3 length is 19 residues. V was cut by 2 bases and J by 3 bases, with 22 bases left in between.

This clone was picked up one time. This chain uses TRBV9 with TRBJ1-1; D is possibly TRBD1 (5 bases). The CDR3 is 14 amino acids. V gave up 4 bases and J gave up 7 bases, with 17 bases separating them. Germline CDR1 and CDR2: SGDLS and YYNGEE. The CDR3: CASSPGGGGREAFF. The CDR3, as DNA: TGTGCCAGCAGCCCCGGGGGAGGCGGCCGTGAAGCTTTCTTT.

This clone has ten or more counts. The chain employs TRBV4-1 and TRBJ1-4, with D possibly matching TRBD1 (5 bases). CDR1 and CDR2 (germline): MGHRA, YSYEKL. Between the trimmed V and J ends, which lost 4 bases and 8 bases, there was a span of 23 bases. The CDR3 extends over 17 amino acids. CDR3: CASSPLGLQGRKEKLFF. The CDR3 DNA follows: TGCGCCAGCAGCCCCCTGGGATTGCAGGGAAGAAAGGAAAAACTGTTTTTT.

The J gene is TRBJ2-2, the V gene TRBV27; TRBD2 is a possible D gene (6 bases). The CDR3 loop spans 13 amino acids. The V end was cut by 7 bases, the J end by 7 bases, with 13 bases between. The germline gives CDR1 MNHEY, CDR2 SMNVEV (reference sequence). CDR3 amino acids: CASNTRGIGELFF. Here the CDR3 DNA reads TGTGCCAGCAACACCCGGGGGATCGGGGAGCTGTTTTTT.